The table lists the clone carrying this T cell receptor (beta chain) with a few counts. Its target is unknown. Researchers made TCR beta libraries by using iRepertoire HTBI primers and running Arm-PCR on CDR3 regions. One entry per CDR3 protein, called by TCRdb with MiXCR from the multiplex PCR reads. This table has 650,000 to 850,000 distinct CDR3 sequences, 25% to 35% appearing once. Indicated time point: persistent/refractory GD, antithyroid drugs over 5 years with positive TRAb. Extracted PBMC RNA gave rise to the TCR library. From each patient, around 8.7 milliliters of peripheral blood was drawn and collected into an EDTA anticoagulant tube. This entry is derived from a study of regulatory T cells in long-lasting Graves disease. Overall study context: By definition, persistent Graves' disease involved antithyroid drugs for over 5 years alongside positive TSH receptor antibodies. General observations from the study: Patients with persistent Graves' had lower TCR diversity than newly diagnosed patients.

CDR1 and CDR2 (germline): SGHAT, FQNNGV. The CDR3 is 14 residues long. V lost 8 bases and J lost 2; bases outside the gene matches: 8. The sample consisted of peripheral blood mononuclear cells (PBMCs), taken when the disease was refractory, from a patient treated with antithyroid drugs. The receptor's source is a female donor with Graves disease. The chain employs TRBV11-2 and TRBJ2-7, with 8 bases lining up with TRBD2. CDR3 nucleotides: TGTGCCAGCGCGACGACTAGCGTAACCTACGAGCAGTACTTC. Its translation is CASATTSVTYEQYF.